This T cell receptor (beta chain) was recovered during a study of cytomegalovirus exposure and HLA in healthy donors. Germline values: CDR1 MGHDK, CDR2 SYGVNS. The germline V and J ends were trimmed by 3 bases and 14 bases, with 10 bases remaining between them. The CDR3 is 10 amino acids. PCR amplification relied on 60 Vbeta primers (plus 13 Jbeta primers). Sequencing was performed with immunoSEQ multiplex PCR; in TCRdb, only in-frame clones are kept and a portion is missing. The data show roughly 120,000 clones, about 80% seen once. Study-wide results and caveats: It has been reported that TCR beta sequences accurately predicted the HLA-A and HLA-B alleles of most subjects.

On this clone itself: Antigen unknown.

This chain links TRBV25-1 with TRBJ1-2, with a possible D match to TRBD1 (6 bases). The sample comprised PBMCs. The receptor comes from a woman in her forties or fifties in good health and CMV-seropositive. CDR3 loop: CASSDRGKTF. In nucleotides, the CDR3 is TGTGCCAGCAGTGACAGGGGAAAAACCTTC.